The clone carrying this TCR beta chain has at least ten counts. The assay was immunoSEQ multiplex PCR, and TCRdb's table has in-frame clones only and misses some. The sample has roughly 200,000 clones; approximately 78% are singletons. The sample comes from a study of blood T cell repertoires in COVID-19. Germline V gives CDR1 LGHNA, CDR2 YNFKEQ. V dropped 3 bases and J dropped 5; count of bases not matched to a gene: 16. This CDR3 is built from 19 residues. The clonotype was recovered from a woman aged 80 or over with active or convalescent COVID-19. The material sequenced was peripheral blood. This chain uses TRBV4-2 with TRBJ2-2, with 9 bases aligning to TRBD2. CDR3 protein: CASSHLSSAGGPETGELFF. The CDR3 region has the DNA TGTGCCAGCAGCCACCTTTCGTCAGCGGGGGGTCCCGAAACCGGGGAGCTGTTTTTT.